These T cell receptor beta chains were read from a single sample in a study of cytomegalovirus exposure and HLA in healthy donors. TCRdb keeps only in-frame clones here, not all; method: immunoSEQ multiplex PCR. The data show approximately 290,000 clones, about four fifths seen once. The sequencing sample was made of PBMCs. The source is a girl aged 2 to 9 in good health and CMV-seronegative. Each CDR3 is given without its conserved first and last residue.

TRBV19,ASSIQGQGADYGYT
TRBV7-6,ASSFDQGAYSPLH
TRBV27,ASSPPASGPTYEQY
TRBV9,ASSVGPTTSNQPQH
TRBV5-1,ASFSGGTEAF
TRBV19,ASSRTWVEAF
TRBV5-6,ASSSPGIGMNTEAF
TRBV11-2,ASSPRTSTNYGYT
TRBV6-1,ASSWDSGSYNEQF
TRBV30,AWSPTGNQPQH
TRBV19,ASKDRTSSYEQY
TRBV4-2,ASSQDRIAASYEQY
TRBV28,ASSLRWAGDLYEQY
TRBV25-1,ASSMWDRGRETQY
TRBV14,ASSQEPHRGLDYNEQF
TRBV28,ASSRRRREQY
TRBV7-9,ASSFLNEQF
TRBV29-1,SEGGGYT
TRBV18,ASSPQIGEETQY
TRBV30,ARRNGGLGTYEQY
TRBV28,AIGPSGLYEAF
TRBV4-2,ASSHLAGVPHEQY
TRBV2,ASSARTSGGFEQY
TRBV7-3,ASSLMQGGEAF
TRBV12-5,ASGLELRGYGELF
TRBV11-2,ASSLFGLAGGQAGELF
TRBV28,ASSLPGTSGNEQF
TRBV2,ASSEFGFWGGGTEAF
TRBV9,ASSVAPSSLQGNTEAF
TRBV30,AWSVTVSNTEAF
TRBV28,ASRMAAGTGKEQY
TRBV9,ASSEGQSGSYNEQF
TRBV9,ASSRTSEYNEQF
TRBV19,ASSAKGLAGGPRNEQF
TRBV15,ATSRAPWIRGGYIWSGYT
TRBV11-2,ASSASGTGGETQY
TRBV29-1,SVVYSGNTIY
TRBV4-2,ASSQARTSGRTQETQY
TRBV5-1,ASSAGLAGVHEQF
TRBV6-1,ASHLRAAGAYEQY
TRBV5-8,ASRGQGITYEQY
TRBV5-1,ASSSDGLANGELF
TRBV4-1,ASSQGQGGGNEQF
TRBV11-2,ASSLLLAGADTQY
TRBV14,ASSPYRGPGEKLF
TRBV2,ASSEALRLSQPQH
TRBV5-5,ASSVTGSNYNEQF
TRBV2,ASSGLRRYEQY
TRBV25-1,ASSDIGGWSSYEQY
TRBV29-1,SVVGLAGVRGYNEQF
TRBV19,ASSIEGQGAHEQY
TRBV7-9,ASSFPLIPGPYGYT
TRBV5-1,ASSSYRGSSYEQY
TRBV7-2,ASRPGISGETQY
TRBV19,ASSRAPPGQGASNQPQH
TRBV5-6,ASSLEPGYSEGYT
TRBV5-1,ASSLAVFTGGEDTQY